This T cell receptor (beta chain) was sequenced for a study of T-cell memory formation after mild COVID-19. Overall study results and limits: The finding that pre-infection memory included some responding clones suggested that cross-reactive memory joined.

TCRdb re-called the 5' RACE reads with MiXCR, one entry per CDR3 protein. Altogether around 300,000 distinct CDR3 sequences are present, about an eighth being singletons, with the ten largest covering 20% to 25%. V lost 6 bases, J lost 3 bases, and 9 bases lay in between. The CDR3 totals 12 residues. About this clonotype itself: Its antigen is not identified.

The sequencing sample was made of PBMCs or a T cell subset sorted from them (not recorded which). The V call is TRBV12-3 or TRBV12-4, the J call TRBJ2-7; no reliable D call. This clonotype was sampled from a man aged 18 to 29 who had mild COVID-19 (a few samples of this study predate the infection). Cell type and time point are not known. CDR3 nucleotide sequence: TGTGCCAGCAGGAAGATGAGCTACGAGCAGTACTTC. Encoded protein: CASRKMSYEQYF.